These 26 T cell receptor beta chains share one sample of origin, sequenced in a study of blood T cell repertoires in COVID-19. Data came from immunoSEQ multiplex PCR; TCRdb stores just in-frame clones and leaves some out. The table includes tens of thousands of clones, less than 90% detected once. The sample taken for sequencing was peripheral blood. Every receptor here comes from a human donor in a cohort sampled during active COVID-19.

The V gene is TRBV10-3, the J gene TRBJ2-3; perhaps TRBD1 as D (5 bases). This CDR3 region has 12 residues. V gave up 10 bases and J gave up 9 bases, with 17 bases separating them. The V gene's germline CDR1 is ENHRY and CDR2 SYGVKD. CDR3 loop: CATRVDSVTQYF. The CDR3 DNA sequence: TGTGCCACCAGGGTCGATTCGGTGACGCAGTATTTT.

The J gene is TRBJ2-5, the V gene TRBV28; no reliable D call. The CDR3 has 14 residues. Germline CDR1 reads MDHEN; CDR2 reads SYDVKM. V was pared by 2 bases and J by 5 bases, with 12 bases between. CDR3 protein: CASSLAEIPETQYF. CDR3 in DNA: TGTGCCAGCAGTTTAGCGGAAATCCCCGAGACCCAGTACTTC.

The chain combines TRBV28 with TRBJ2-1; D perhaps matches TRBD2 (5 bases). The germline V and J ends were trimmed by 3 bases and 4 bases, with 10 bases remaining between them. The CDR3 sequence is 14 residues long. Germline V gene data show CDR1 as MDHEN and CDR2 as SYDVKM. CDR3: CASSFISGYNEQFF. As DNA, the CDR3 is TGTGCCAGCAGTTTCATCAGCGGTTACAATGAGCAGTTCTTC.

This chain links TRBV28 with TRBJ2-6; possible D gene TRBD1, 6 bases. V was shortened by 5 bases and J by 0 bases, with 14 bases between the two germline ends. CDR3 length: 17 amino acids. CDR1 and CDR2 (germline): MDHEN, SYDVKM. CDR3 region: CASSLPTGSSGANVLTF. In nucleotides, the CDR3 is TGTGCCAGCAGTCTCCCGACAGGATCCTCTGGGGCCAACGTCCTGACTTTC.

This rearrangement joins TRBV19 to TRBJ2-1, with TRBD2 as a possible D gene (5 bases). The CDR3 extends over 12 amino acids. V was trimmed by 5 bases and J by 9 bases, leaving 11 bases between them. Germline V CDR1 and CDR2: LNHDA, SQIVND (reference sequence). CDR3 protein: CASSEGRGEQFF. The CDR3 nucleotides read TGTGCCAGTAGTGAAGGGAGAGGTGAGCAGTTCTTC.

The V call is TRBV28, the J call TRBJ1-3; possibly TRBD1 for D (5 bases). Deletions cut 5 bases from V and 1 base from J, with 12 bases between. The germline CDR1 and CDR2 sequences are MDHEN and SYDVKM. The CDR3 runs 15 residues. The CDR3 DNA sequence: TGTGCCAGCAGTCCATCAACAGGATCTGGAAACACCATATATTTT. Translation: CASSPSTGSGNTIYF.

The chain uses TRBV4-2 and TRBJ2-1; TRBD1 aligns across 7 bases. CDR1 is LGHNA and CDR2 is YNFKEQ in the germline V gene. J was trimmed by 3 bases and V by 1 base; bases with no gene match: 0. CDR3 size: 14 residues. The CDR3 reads CASSQGDSYNEQFF. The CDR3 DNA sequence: TGTGCCAGCAGCCAAGGGGACAGCTACAATGAGCAGTTCTTC.

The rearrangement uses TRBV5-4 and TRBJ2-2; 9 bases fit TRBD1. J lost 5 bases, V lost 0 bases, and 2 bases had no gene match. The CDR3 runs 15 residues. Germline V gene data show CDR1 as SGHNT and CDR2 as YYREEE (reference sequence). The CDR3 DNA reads TGTGCCAGCAGCTTGGGGACAGGGGTAACCGGGGAGCTGTTTTTT. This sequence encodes CASSLGTGVTGELFF.

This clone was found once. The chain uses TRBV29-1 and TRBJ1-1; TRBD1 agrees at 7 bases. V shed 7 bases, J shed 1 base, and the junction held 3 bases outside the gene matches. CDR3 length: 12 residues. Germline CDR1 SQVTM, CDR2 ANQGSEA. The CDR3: CSEGQANTEAFF. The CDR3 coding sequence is TGCAGCGAAGGACAGGCGAACACTGAAGCTTTCTTT.

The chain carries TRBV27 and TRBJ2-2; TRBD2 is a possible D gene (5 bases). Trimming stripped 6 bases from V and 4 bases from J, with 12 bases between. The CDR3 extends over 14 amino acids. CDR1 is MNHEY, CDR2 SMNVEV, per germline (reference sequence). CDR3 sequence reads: CASRKKEATGELFF. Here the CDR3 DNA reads TGTGCCAGCAGAAAGAAGGAGGCCACCGGGGAGCTGTTTTTT.

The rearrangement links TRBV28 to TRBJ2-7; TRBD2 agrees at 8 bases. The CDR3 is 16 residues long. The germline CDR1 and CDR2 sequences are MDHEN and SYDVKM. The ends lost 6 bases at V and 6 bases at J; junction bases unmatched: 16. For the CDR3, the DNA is TGTGCCAGCAGCCAGGCCCCTGGGACTAGAAGGGTCGAGCAGTACTTC. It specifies CASSQAPGTRRVEQYF.

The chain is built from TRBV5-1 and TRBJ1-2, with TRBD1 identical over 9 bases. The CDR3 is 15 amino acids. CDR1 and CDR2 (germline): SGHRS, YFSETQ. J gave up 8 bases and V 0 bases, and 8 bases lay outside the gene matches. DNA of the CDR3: TGCGCCAGCAGCTTGGCGGGACAGGGTGCAGGGGGCTACACCTTC. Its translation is CASSLAGQGAGGYTF.

The CDR3 DNA reads as TGCAGTGCTAGTAAGGGAGACTCTGGAAACACCATATATTTT. Encoded protein: CSASKGDSGNTIYF. This chain uses TRBV20-1 with TRBJ1-3; D unclear. The CDR3 totals 14 residues. Germline values: CDR1 DFQATT, CDR2 SNEGSKA (reference sequence). The V end was cut by 3 bases, the J end by 0 bases, with 9 bases between.

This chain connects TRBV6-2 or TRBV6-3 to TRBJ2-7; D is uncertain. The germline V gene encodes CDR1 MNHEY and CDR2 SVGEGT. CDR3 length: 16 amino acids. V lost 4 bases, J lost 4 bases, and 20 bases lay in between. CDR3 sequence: CASSSGDGGARYEQYF. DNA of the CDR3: TGTGCCAGCAGTTCCGGTGATGGTGGTGCGCGGTACGAGCAGTACTTC.

CDR3 nucleotide sequence: TGTGCCAGCAGCCGGTTGACAGACTCCTACGAGCAGTACTTC. Translated, it gives CASSRLTDSYEQYF. This rearrangement joins TRBV28 to TRBJ2-7; possibly TRBD1 for D (5 bases). CDR1 MDHEN and CDR2 SYDVKM come from the germline V gene. The length of the CDR3 is 14 residues. Trimming removed 6 bases at V and 0 bases at J, with 12 bases between.

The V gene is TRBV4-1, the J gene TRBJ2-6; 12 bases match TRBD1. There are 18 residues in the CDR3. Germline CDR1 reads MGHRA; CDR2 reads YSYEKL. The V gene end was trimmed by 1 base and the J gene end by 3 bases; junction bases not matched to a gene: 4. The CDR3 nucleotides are TGCGCCAGCAGCCAAGCCGGGACAGGGGGCTTTGGGGCCAACGTCCTGACTTTC. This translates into CASSQAGTGGFGANVLTF.

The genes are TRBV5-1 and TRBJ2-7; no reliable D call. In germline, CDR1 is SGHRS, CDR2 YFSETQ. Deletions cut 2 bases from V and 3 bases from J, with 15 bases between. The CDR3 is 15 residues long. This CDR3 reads CASSFGRPYLYEQYF. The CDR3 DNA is TGCGCCAGCAGCTTTGGCAGGCCATACCTCTACGAGCAGTACTTC.

The chain's CDR3 is CASSLQTYGAKNIQYF. The DNA for the CDR3 is TGCGCCAGCAGCTTGCAGACGTACGGGGCCAAAAACATTCAGTACTTC. The genes are TRBV5-1 and TRBJ2-4; D is uncertain. Trimming removed 1 base at V and 1 base at J, with 12 bases between. The CDR3 consists of 16 residues. Germline V CDR1 and CDR2: SGHRS, YFSETQ.

This chain's CDR3 is CASSHNNQPQHF. Here the CDR3 DNA reads TGTGCCAGCAGCCATAACAATCAGCCCCAGCATTTT. This rearrangement joins TRBV7-8 to TRBJ1-5; D unclear. The V end was cut by 5 bases, the J end by 3 bases, with 5 bases between. Germline CDR1 is SGHVS and CDR2 is FQNEAQ. The CDR3 has 12 amino acids. The full variable domain, rest sourced from reference TRBV7-8 and TRBJ1-5, is GAGVSQSPRYKVAKRGQDVALRCDPISGHVSLFWYQQALGQGPEFLTYFQNEAQLDKSGLPSDRFFAERPEGSVSTLKIQRTQQEDSAVYLCASSHNNQPQHFGDGTRLSIL.

The CDR3 DNA reads as TGTGCCAGCAGCTTGCAGGTGGGGAGCACTGAAGCTTTCTTT. Translated: CASSLQVGSTEAFF. V and J are TRBV5-4 and TRBJ1-1; D unclear. This CDR3 contains 14 residues. Germline V gives CDR1 SGHNT, CDR2 YYREEE (reference sequence). V was pared by 1 base and J by 4 bases, with 11 bases between.

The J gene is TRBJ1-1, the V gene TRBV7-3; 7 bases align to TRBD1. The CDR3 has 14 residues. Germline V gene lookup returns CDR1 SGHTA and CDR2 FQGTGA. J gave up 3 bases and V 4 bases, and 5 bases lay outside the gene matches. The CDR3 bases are TGTGCCAGCAGCTCACAGGGGTTCGACACTGAAGCTTTCTTT. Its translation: CASSSQGFDTEAFF.

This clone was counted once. In DNA form, the CDR3 reads TGTGCCAGCAGCCCGGTCCCGGGTACCGGGGAGCTGTTTTTT. Translation gives CASSPVPGTGELFF. The chain links TRBV11-3 to TRBJ2-2; D not certain. The CDR3 loop spans 14 amino acids. Trimming took off 5 bases at V and 5 bases at J, with 12 bases between the two ends. The germline CDR1 and CDR2 sequences are SGHNT and YENEEA.

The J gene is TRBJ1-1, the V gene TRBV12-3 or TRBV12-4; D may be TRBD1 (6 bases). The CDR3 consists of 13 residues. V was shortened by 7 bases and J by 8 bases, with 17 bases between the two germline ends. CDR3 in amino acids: CASTSGQLEEAFF. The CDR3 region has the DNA TGTGCCAGCACCTCGGGACAACTGGAGGAAGCTTTCTTT.

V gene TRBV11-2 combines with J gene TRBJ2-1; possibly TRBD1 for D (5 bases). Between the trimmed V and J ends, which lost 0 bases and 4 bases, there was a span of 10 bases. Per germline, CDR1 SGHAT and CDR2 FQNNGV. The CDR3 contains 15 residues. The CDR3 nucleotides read TGTGCCAGCAGCTTAGAACAGGAATATTACAATGAGCAGTTCTTC. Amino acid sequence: CASSLEQEYYNEQFF.

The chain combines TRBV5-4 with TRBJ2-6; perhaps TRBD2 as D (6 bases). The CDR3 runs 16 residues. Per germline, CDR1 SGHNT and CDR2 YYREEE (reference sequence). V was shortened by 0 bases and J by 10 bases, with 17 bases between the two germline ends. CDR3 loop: CASSLAMLDYANVLTF. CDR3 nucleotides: TGTGCCAGCAGCTTGGCAATGTTGGACTACGCTAACGTCCTGACTTTC.

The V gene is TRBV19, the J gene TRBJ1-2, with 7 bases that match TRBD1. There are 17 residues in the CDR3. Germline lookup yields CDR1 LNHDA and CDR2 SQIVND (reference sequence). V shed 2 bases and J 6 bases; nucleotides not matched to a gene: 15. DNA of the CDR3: TGTGCCAGTAGTATAATGTCGCAGACAGGGTTAAAGAATGGCTACACCTTC. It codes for CASSIMSQTGLKNGYTF.